This T cell receptor (beta chain) derives from a study of cytomegalovirus exposure and HLA in healthy donors. Repertoires were generated with immunoSEQ multiplex PCR, while TCRdb's copy carries only in-frame clones and drops some. In the table there are about 82,000 clones, roughly 94% of which are singletons. Germline CDR1 and CDR2: SQVTM and ANQGSEA. V dropped 4 bases and J dropped 3 bases, with 10 bases sitting between them. The CDR3 length is 12 residues. Specimen: PBMCs. The chain employs TRBV29-1 and TRBJ2-7, with D possibly being TRBD1 (6 bases). This clonotype was obtained from a woman younger than 35 in good health and CMV-seronegative. DNA for the CDR3: TGCAGCGTTGTCACAGGGAGCTACGAGCAGTACTTC. Translating it yields CSVVTGSYEQYF.